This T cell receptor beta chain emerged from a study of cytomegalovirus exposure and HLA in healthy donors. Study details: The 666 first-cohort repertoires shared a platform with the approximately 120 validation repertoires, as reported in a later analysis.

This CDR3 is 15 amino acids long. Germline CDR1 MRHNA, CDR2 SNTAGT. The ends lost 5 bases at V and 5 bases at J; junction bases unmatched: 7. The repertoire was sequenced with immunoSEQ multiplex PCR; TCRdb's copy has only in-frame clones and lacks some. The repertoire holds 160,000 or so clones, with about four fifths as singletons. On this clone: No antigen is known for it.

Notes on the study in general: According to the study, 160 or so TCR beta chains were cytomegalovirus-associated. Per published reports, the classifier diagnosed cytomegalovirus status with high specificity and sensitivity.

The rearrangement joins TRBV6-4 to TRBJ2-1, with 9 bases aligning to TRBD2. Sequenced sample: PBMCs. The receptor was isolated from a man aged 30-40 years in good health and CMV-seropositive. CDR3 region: CASSFWRGGHNEQFF. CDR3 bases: TGTGCCAGCAGTTTTTGGCGGGGGGGCCACAATGAGCAGTTCTTC.